These T cell receptor beta chains were read from a single sample in a study of spatial heterogeneity in lung cancer. Using its own MiXCR run on the 5' RACE reads, TCRdb lists one record per CDR3 protein. This sample carries roughly 3,600 distinct CDR3 sequences, 4.5% to 6.5% of them seen once, and the ten largest clones take about 15%. This specimen was lung tumor tissue, taken at surgery. These receptors came from a male donor with early-stage non-small cell lung cancer. CDR3s include the opening cysteine and the closing phenylalanine or tryptophan. The D gene is left open where the match is weak. Clone size, where shown, is once, few, many, or a class for clones that have expanded.

length: 12
size: many
J: TRBJ2-6
D: .
V: TRBV29-1
CDR3: CSVAEGANVLTF
DNA: TGCAGCGTTGCCGAAGGGGCCAACGTCCTGACTTTC

length: 12
size: medium-sized
J: TRBJ2-7
D: .
V: TRBV10-3
CDR3: CATGAGPYEQYF
DNA: TGTGCCACCGGGGCAGGACCCTACGAGCAGTACTTC

length: 16
size: medium-sized
J: TRBJ2-7
D: .
V: TRBV20-1
CDR3: CSARMGVGTSYYEQYF
DNA: TGCAGTGCTAGAATGGGAGTGGGAACCTCCTACTACGAGCAGTACTTC

length: 17
size: medium-sized
J: TRBJ2-1
D: .
V: TRBV5-1
CDR3: CASRPELAISSYNEQFF
DNA: TGCGCCAGCCGTCCGGAGCTAGCGATCAGCTCCTACAATGAGCAGTTCTTC

length: 13
size: few
J: TRBJ2-1
D: TRBD1
V: TRBV4-3
CDR3: CASSQDRTGQQFF
DNA: TGCGCCAGCAGCCAAGACAGGACAGGCCAGCAGTTCTTC

length: 14
size: medium-sized
J: TRBJ2-2
D: .
V: TRBV3-1
CDR3: CASSQGQMGGELFF
DNA: TGTGCCAGCAGCCAAGGCCAAATGGGCGGGGAGCTGTTTTTT

length: 11
size: .
J: TRBJ2-2
D: .
V: TRBV29-1
CDR3: CSVGNAGELFF
DNA: TGCAGCGTTGGGAACGCCGGGGAGCTGTTTTTT

length: 14
size: medium-sized
J: TRBJ2-1
D: TRBD2
V: TRBV28
CDR3: CASRKAGIYNEQFF
DNA: TGTGCCAGCAGAAAAGCGGGGATTTACAATGAGCAGTTCTTC

length: 13
size: medium-sized
J: TRBJ2-2
D: .
V: TRBV11-3
CDR3: CASSLKNTGELFF
DNA: TGTGCCAGCAGCTTAAAGAACACCGGGGAGCTGTTTTTT

length: 14
size: medium-sized
J: TRBJ2-5
D: .
V: TRBV5-4
CDR3: CASSLEATQETQYF
DNA: TGTGCCAGCAGCTTGGAGGCGACGCAAGAGACCCAGTACTTC

length: 15
size: medium-sized
J: TRBJ2-7
D: .
V: TRBV3-1
CDR3: CASSQGTGNSYEQYF
DNA: TGTGCCAGCAGCCAGGGCACAGGGAACTCCTACGAGCAGTACTTC

length: 16
size: medium-sized
J: TRBJ2-2
D: .
V: TRBV18
CDR3: CASSPPKQGGTGELFF
DNA: TGTGCCAGCTCACCACCAAAACAGGGTGGCACCGGGGAGCTGTTTTTT

length: 13
size: medium-sized
J: TRBJ1-1
D: .
V: TRBV29-1
CDR3: CSVGDGAGTEAFF
DNA: TGCAGCGTGGGGGACGGGGCAGGAACTGAAGCTTTCTTT

length: 15
size: many
J: TRBJ1-1
D: .
V: TRBV11-2
CDR3: CASSIRPAKNTEAFF
DNA: TGTGCCAGCAGCATCAGACCCGCCAAGAACACTGAAGCTTTCTTT

length: 14
size: medium-sized
J: TRBJ1-4
D: .
V: TRBV30
CDR3: CAWSSTGHLEKLFF
DNA: TGTGCCTGGAGTTCAACAGGGCATCTCGAAAAACTGTTTTTT

length: 14
size: many
J: TRBJ2-7
D: .
V: TRBV14
CDR3: CASSLRAWIGEQYF
DNA: TGTGCCAGCAGCCTCAGGGCGTGGATCGGCGAGCAGTACTTC

length: 13
size: many
J: TRBJ1-1
D: .
V: TRBV12-3/TRBV12-4
CDR3: CASSRQSDTEAFF
DNA: TGTGCCAGCAGTCGACAGTCCGACACTGAAGCTTTCTTT

length: 15
size: medium-sized
J: TRBJ2-1
D: .
V: TRBV11-1
CDR3: CASSLGRQDYNEQFF
DNA: TGTGCCAGCAGCTTAGGAAGACAGGACTACAATGAGCAGTTCTTC

length: 11
size: .
J: TRBJ2-5
D: .
V: TRBV7-2
CDR3: CASSLFGVQYF
DNA: TGTGCCAGCAGCTTATTTGGGGTCCAGTACTTC

length: 16
size: medium-sized
J: TRBJ2-3
D: TRBD2
V: TRBV13
CDR3: CASSSKLAGGADTQYF
DNA: TGTGCCAGCAGCTCCAAACTAGCGGGGGGCGCAGATACGCAGTATTTT

length: 14
size: .
J: TRBJ2-3
D: .
V: TRBV7-3
CDR3: CASSLSRWGDTQYF
DNA: TGTGCCAGCAGCTTATCTCGTTGGGGGGATACGCAGTATTTT

length: 16
size: medium-sized
J: TRBJ1-2
D: .
V: TRBV20-1
CDR3: CSATSGGLGTNYGYTF
DNA: TGCAGTGCAACCTCGGGGGGGCTAGGGACTAACTATGGCTACACCTTC

length: 15
size: many
J: TRBJ2-2
D: TRBD2
V: TRBV12-3/TRBV12-4
CDR3: CASSPSTSGTGELFF
DNA: TGTGCCAGCAGTCCCTCGACTAGCGGGACCGGGGAGCTGTTTTTT

length: 14
size: medium-sized
J: TRBJ2-5
D: TRBD2
V: TRBV6-6
CDR3: CASSPTSGGKTQYF
DNA: TGTGCCAGCAGCCCTACTAGCGGGGGAAAGACCCAGTACTTC

length: 13
size: many
J: TRBJ1-4
D: TRBD1
V: TRBV20-1
CDR3: CRGQGALNEKLFF
DNA: TGCAGGGGACAGGGGGCACTTAATGAAAAACTGTTTTTT

length: 13
size: medium-sized
J: TRBJ2-5
D: TRBD1
V: TRBV29-1
CDR3: CSVGTGGRETQYF
DNA: TGCAGCGTTGGGACAGGGGGCAGGGAGACCCAGTACTTC

length: 14
size: few
J: TRBJ2-1
D: TRBD2
V: TRBV20-1
CDR3: CSAAPGTSYNEQFF
DNA: TGCAGTGCTGCACCCGGGACTAGCTACAATGAGCAGTTCTTC